The T cell receptor (beta chain) described here comes from a study of T-cell memory formation after mild COVID-19. This clonotype was seen only a few times. TCRdb ran MiXCR on the 5' RACE reads and lists one entry per CDR3 protein. Among around 250,000 distinct CDR3 sequences, 15% were seen once, and the ten largest hold 2% to 2.5%. From germline, CDR1 is SGHKS and CDR2 YYEKEE (reference sequence). CDR3 length equals 15 residues. Trimming removed 2 bases from V and 8 bases from J; junction bases left unmatched: 10. This chain uses TRBV5-5 with TRBJ2-1; 7 bases are a match to TRBD2. The sequence came from an adult woman who had mild COVID-19 (a few samples of this study predate the infection). Cell type and time point are not known. The sequencing sample was made of PBMCs or a T cell subset sorted from them (not recorded which). In nucleotides, the CDR3 is TGTGCCAGCAGCTTAAGAGCGGGATGGTCGGATGAGCAGTTCTTC. Its protein product is CASSLRAGWSDEQFF.